The rows below give T cell receptor beta chains drawn from one sample of a study of cytomegalovirus exposure and HLA in healthy donors. Assay used: immunoSEQ multiplex PCR; TCRdb lists only in-frame clones, some missing. This repertoire shows 150,000 to 200,000 clones, around 80% found once; its top ten account for 14%. Specimen: PBMCs. These receptors were taken from a woman between 35 and 50 years old in good health and CMV-seronegative. Both conserved end residues are part of each CDR3. D genes are given only for firm matches. Some rows mark clone size as missing; the rest say once, few, many or name a class of expanded clone.

size	V	D	J	CDR3	DNA
-	TRBV28	-	TRBJ1-4	CASRSQGRGDGEKLFF	TGTGCCAGCAGGTCACAGGGTAGAGGGGATGGTGAAAAACTGTTTTTT
-	TRBV13	TRBD1	TRBJ1-2	CASSLRTGGYGYTF	TGTGCCAGCAGCTTGCGGACAGGGGGCTATGGCTACACCTTC
once	TRBV9	-	TRBJ2-1	CASSVVQAAYNEQFF	TGTGCCAGCAGCGTAGTCCAGGCCGCCTACAATGAGCAGTTCTTC
-	TRBV5-1	TRBD1	TRBJ2-7	CASSIGQGDEQYF	TGCGCCAGCAGCATCGGACAGGGGGACGAGCAGTACTTC
few	TRBV11-3	-	TRBJ2-5	CASSLDGQGGETQYF	TGTGCCAGCAGCTTAGATGGGCAGGGGGGAGAGACCCAGTACTTC
-	TRBV27	-	TRBJ2-7	CASSQTPPPYEQYF	TGTGCCAGCAGTCAGACACCTCCCCCCTACGAGCAGTACTTC
few	TRBV7-2	-	TRBJ2-7	CASSWGGGRAIYEQYF	TGTGCCAGCAGCTGGGGAGGTGGCAGGGCAATTTACGAGCAGTACTTC
-	TRBV18	-	TRBJ1-5	CASSPQGTGSQPQHF	TGTGCCAGCTCACCACAAGGAACAGGTAGTCAGCCCCAGCATTTT
-	TRBV7-5	-	TRBJ2-5	CARSPLGGRHQETQYF	TGTGCCAGAAGCCCGCTTGGGGGGAGGCACCAAGAGACCCAGTACTTC
-	TRBV27	-	TRBJ1-1	CASSISRGADTEAFF	TGTGCCAGCAGCATCTCACGGGGGGCCGACACTGAAGCTTTCTTT
-	TRBV28	-	TRBJ2-7	CASSLGAVSYEQYF	TGTGCCAGCAGTTTGGGGGCAGTCTCCTACGAGCAGTACTTC
-	TRBV5-6	-	TRBJ2-7	CASSRRSAGSYEQYF	TGTGCCAGCAGCCGTAGGTCAGCGGGTTCCTACGAGCAGTACTTC
-	TRBV6-1	TRBD1	TRBJ2-2	CASSERTGGTGELFF	TGTGCCAGCAGTGAAAGGACAGGGGGGACCGGGGAGCTGTTTTTT
once	TRBV11-3	-	TRBJ2-2	CASSPLSTGELFF	TGTGCCAGCAGCCCTCTGTCGACCGGGGAGCTGTTTTTT
-	TRBV6-6	-	TRBJ1-1	CASNSWEGVEAFF	TGTGCCAGCAACTCCTGGGAGGGTGTTGAAGCTTTCTTT
few	TRBV18	-	TRBJ1-2	CASSPQPGGRNYGYTF	TGTGCCAGCTCACCCCAACCGGGAGGGAGGAACTATGGCTACACCTTC
-	TRBV7-8	TRBD1	TRBJ1-1	CASSPRGANTEAFF	TGTGCCAGCAGCCCCAGGGGGGCAAACACTGAAGCTTTCTTT
-	TRBV11-3	-	TRBJ2-1	CATQGGHNEQFF	TGTGCCACCCAGGGGGGCCACAATGAGCAGTTCTTC
once	TRBV4-1	TRBD2	TRBJ2-3	CASSQEGLAGVRDTQYF	TGCGCCAGCAGCCAAGAGGGACTAGCGGGAGTGAGAGATACGCAGTATTTT
medium-sized	TRBV4-1	-	TRBJ1-1	CASSLHKMNTEAFF	TGCGCCAGCAGCCTACATAAGATGAACACTGAAGCTTTCTTT
-	TRBV7-9	TRBD2	TRBJ2-3	CASSSLGEGVKQYF	TGTGCCAGCAGCTCCCTTGGGGAGGGAGTTAAGCAGTATTTT
few	TRBV7-2	TRBD2	TRBJ2-1	CASSLSFAGGRSYNEQFF	TGTGCCAGCAGCTTAAGTTTCGCGGGGGGACGCTCCTACAATGAGCAGTTCTTC
once	TRBV29-1	-	TRBJ2-7	CSVERTDSEQYF	TGCAGCGTTGAGCGGACAGACTCCGAGCAGTACTTC
-	TRBV4-1	-	TRBJ2-3	CASSQDLGGTDTQYF	TGCGCCAGCAGCCAAGATTTAGGCGGTACAGATACGCAGTATTTT
-	TRBV19	-	TRBJ1-5	CASSIATWGRNQPQHF	TGTGCCAGTAGTATAGCAACTTGGGGGCGCAATCAGCCCCAGCATTTT
-	TRBV11-2	-	TRBJ2-5	CASSLDGRGSETQYF	TGTGCCAGCAGCTTAGATGGCAGGGGATCGGAGACCCAGTACTTC
-	TRBV6-1	TRBD1	TRBJ1-6	CASSLGTDNSPLHF	TGTGCCAGCTCCCTCGGGACAGATAATTCACCCCTCCACTTT
-	TRBV7-2	-	TRBJ2-6	CASSLASGSGANVLTF	TGTGCCAGCAGCTTAGCTTCCGGGTCTGGGGCCAACGTCCTGACTTTC
few	TRBV5-1	TRBD2	TRBJ2-5	CASSFQGGGALKTQYF	TGCGCCAGCAGCTTTCAGGGCGGGGGGGCCCTAAAGACCCAGTACTTC
few	TRBV5-1	-	TRBJ2-7	CASSLEVRGSHEQYF	TGCGCCAGCAGCTTGGAGGTCAGGGGTTCGCACGAGCAGTACTTC